This T cell receptor beta chain was sequenced during a study of blood T cells in healthy people across ages. Study overall: When template switching was applied, about one barcoded beta molecule was captured per two T cells. Study outcomes and limitations: The long-lived group displayed more naive CD4+ cells, plus higher diversity, than the aged donors did.

Germline assignment: CDR1 LGHNA and CDR2 YNFKEQ. The CDR3 consists of 15 residues. V dropped 1 base and J dropped 3; count of bases not matched to a gene: 6. Primed by a sample-barcoded 5' primer and a J-beta primer mix, a second PCR proceeded for roughly 7 to 11 cycles. Every cDNA was tagged by a template-switch adaptor with 12 random nucleotides. TCRdb reanalysed the 5' RACE reads using MiXCR and keeps one entry per CDR3 protein. The sample shows over 950,000 distinct CDR3 sequences, roughly two fifths of them seen only once. This clonotype was seen repeatedly, ten times or more. The antigen remains unidentified.

The clonotype originates from a man aged 18 to 30 in good health. Material for sequencing was blood. This rearrangement joins TRBV4-2 to TRBJ2-7; 7 bases map to TRBD1. CDR3 region: CASSQARGQDYEQYF. For the CDR3, the DNA is TGTGCCAGCAGCCAAGCAAGAGGACAGGACTACGAGCAGTACTTC.